This TCR beta chain was captured in a study of post-analysis software for immune sequencing data. This clonotype was recorded a few times. Its specificity is not known. Every TCR beta cDNA library bore unique molecular identifiers. Between about 1 and 10 million T cells gave rise to around 500,000 cDNA molecules. One entry per CDR3 protein, called by TCRdb with MiXCR from the PCR reads. The profile covers hundreds of thousands of distinct CDR3 sequences, with approximately 57% appearing a single time and about 4.5% taken by the ten largest. Study results and limitations: Co-batched samples clustered tightly together by F measure.

The sample taken for sequencing was blood. This clonotype was sampled from a girl between 10 and 17 years old with multiple sclerosis.

The DNA for the CDR3 is TGCGCCAGCAGCCATCCCAGCGGGGGCCCGCCTTTGAACACTGAAGCTTTCTTT. This encodes CASSHPSGGPPLNTEAFF. The chain uses TRBV5-1 and TRBJ1-1; the D gene is possibly TRBD1 (6 bases). This CDR3 has 18 residues. In germline, CDR1 is SGHRS, CDR2 YFSETQ. Trimming pared 4 bases from V and 0 bases from J, leaving 22 bases between.